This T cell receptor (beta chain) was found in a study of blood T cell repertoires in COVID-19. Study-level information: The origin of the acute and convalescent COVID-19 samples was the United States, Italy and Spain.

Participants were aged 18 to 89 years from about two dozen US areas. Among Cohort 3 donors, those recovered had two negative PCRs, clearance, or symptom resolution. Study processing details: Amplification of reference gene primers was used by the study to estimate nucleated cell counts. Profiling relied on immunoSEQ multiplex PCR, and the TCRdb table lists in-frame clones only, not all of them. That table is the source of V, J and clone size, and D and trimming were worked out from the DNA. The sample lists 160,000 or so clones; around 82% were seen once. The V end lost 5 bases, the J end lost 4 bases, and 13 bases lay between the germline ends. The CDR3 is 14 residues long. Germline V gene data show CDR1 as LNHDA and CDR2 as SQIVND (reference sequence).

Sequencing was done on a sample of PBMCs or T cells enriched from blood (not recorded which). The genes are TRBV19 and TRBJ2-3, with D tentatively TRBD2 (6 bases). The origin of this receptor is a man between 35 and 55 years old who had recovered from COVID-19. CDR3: CASSLQGGADTQYF. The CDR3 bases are TGTGCCAGTAGTCTCCAGGGAGGAGCAGATACGCAGTATTTT.